The 5 T cell receptor beta chains listed next were all sequenced from one sample in a study of shared clonotypes between healthy human individuals. Clones were sequenced by immunoSEQ multiplex PCR, and TCRdb holds only the in-frame ones, with some missing. The top ten hold 0.39% of the sample, which has 2 million to 2.5 million clones, approximately 93% seen once. Sequenced input: naive CD4+ T cells from PBMCs. Subset specified: CD45RA+ positively selected. These receptors originate from a man between 18 and 29 years old in good health. Some clones in this sample may be carry-over from other donors' samples.

This chain joins TRBV28 and TRBJ2-7; D is unclear. The germline V gene has CDR1 MDHEN and CDR2 SYDVKM. Trimming stripped 2 bases from V and 10 bases from J, with 9 bases between. The CDR3 runs 11 residues. The CDR3 loop reads CASSLENLQYF. The CDR3 DNA sequence: TGTGCCAGCAGTTTAGAAAACTTACAGTACTTC.

The chain links TRBV19 to TRBJ2-2; D perhaps matches TRBD1 (5 bases). The germline CDR1 and CDR2 sequences are LNHDA and SQIVND (reference sequence). V was trimmed by 5 bases and J by 5 bases, leaving 18 bases between them. CDR3 size: 16 residues. The chain's CDR3 is CASSPPDRPLTGELFF. The DNA of the CDR3 is TGTGCCAGTAGTCCTCCCGACAGACCCTTAACCGGGGAGCTGTTTTTT.

The chain carries TRBV5-1 and TRBJ1-1; D is uncertain. The CDR3 has 14 amino acids. V lost 3 bases and J lost 4, with 13 bases in between. Germline V lookup: CDR1 SGHRS, CDR2 YFSETQ. Here the CDR3 DNA reads TGCGCCAGCAGCTCCGGACTCGGGAGCACTGAAGCTTTCTTT. The encoded protein is CASSSGLGSTEAFF.

The gene calls are TRBV5-1 and TRBJ1-1; TRBD1 is a possible D gene (5 bases). CDR3 length: 15 residues. V was shortened by 2 bases and J by 1 base, with 12 bases between the two germline ends. The germline V gene has CDR1 SGHRS and CDR2 YFSETQ. For the CDR3, the DNA is TGCGCCAGCAGCTTTGGGTCGGGGGAGAACACTGAAGCTTTCTTT. Translated, it gives CASSFGSGENTEAFF.

This clone occurred once. J is TRBJ2-1 and V is TRBV29-1; D tentatively reads TRBD1 or TRBD2 (5 bases each). Trimming took off 5 bases at V and 8 bases at J, with 19 bases between the two ends. CDR3 size: 14 residues. In germline, CDR1 is SQVTM, CDR2 ANQGSEA. The CDR3 sequence is CSVPPRWGMDEQFF. CDR3 DNA: TGCAGCGTTCCCCCGCGGTGGGGGATGGATGAGCAGTTCTTC.